The T cell receptor (beta chain) under discussion was sequenced for a study of blood T cells in healthy people across ages. CDR1 and CDR2 from the germline V gene are LNHDA and SQIVND (reference sequence). The CDR3 covers 16 residues. The V and J ends lost 3 bases and 5 bases, in that order; junction bases with no gene match: 9. Combining a sample-barcoded 5' primer with a J-beta primer mix, a second PCR ran for roughly 7 to 12 cycles. TCRdb analysed the 5' RACE reads with MiXCR anew, one entry per CDR3 protein. The data contain approximately 800,000 distinct CDR3 sequences, around 34% of them singletons. Study-wide findings and caveats: When one million T cells were used, diversity estimates were thought to be underestimates. Significant beta diversity loss was already apparent by age around 40, declining roughly linearly.

This clonotype has just a few counts. Its cognate antigen is unknown. Input material: blood. The chain uses TRBV19 and TRBJ2-1; 8 bases match TRBD1. The TCR sequence derives from a man aged 18 to 30 in good health. The DNA for the CDR3 is TGTGCCAGTAGTATGGCCGGGACAGGTGACCACAATGAGCAGTTCTTC. Translated, it gives CASSMAGTGDHNEQFF. The whole variable domain, remainder taken from reference TRBV19 and TRBJ2-1, is DGGITQSPKYLFRKEGQNVTLSCEQNLNHDAMYWYRQDPGQGLRLIYYSQIVNDFQKGDIAEGYSVSREKKESFPLTVTSAQKNPTAFYLCASSMAGTGDHNEQFFGPGTRLTVL.